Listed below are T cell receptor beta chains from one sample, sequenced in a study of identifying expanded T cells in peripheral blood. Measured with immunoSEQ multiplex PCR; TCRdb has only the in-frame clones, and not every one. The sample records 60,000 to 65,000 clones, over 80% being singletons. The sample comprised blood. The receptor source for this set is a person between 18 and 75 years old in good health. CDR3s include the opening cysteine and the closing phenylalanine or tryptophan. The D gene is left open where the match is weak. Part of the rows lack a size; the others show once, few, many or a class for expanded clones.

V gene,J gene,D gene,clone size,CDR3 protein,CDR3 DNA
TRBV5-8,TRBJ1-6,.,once,CASSFIPGLTYNSPLHF,TGTGCCAGCAGCTTTATACCAGGGCTCACCTATAATTCACCCCTCCACTTT
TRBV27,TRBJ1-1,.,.,CASSLRGRTEAFF,TGTGCCAGCAGTCTCCGGGGAAGGACTGAAGCTTTCTTT
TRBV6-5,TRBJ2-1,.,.,CASSGGPRHNEQFF,TGTGCCAGCAGTGGGGGCCCCCGGCACAATGAGCAGTTCTTC
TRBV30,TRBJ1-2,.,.,CAWLTNNYGYTF,TGTGCCTGGTTGACAAATAACTATGGCTACACCTTC
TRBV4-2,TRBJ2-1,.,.,CASSQANTYNEQFF,TGTGCCAGCAGCCAAGCGAACACCTACAATGAGCAGTTCTTC
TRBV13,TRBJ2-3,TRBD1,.,CASSLVTGRTDTQYF,TGTGCCAGCAGCCTCGTGACAGGGCGCACAGATACGCAGTATTTT
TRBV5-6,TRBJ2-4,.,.,CASSPGSENIQYF,TGTGCCAGCAGCCCCGGATCAGAGAACATTCAGTACTTC
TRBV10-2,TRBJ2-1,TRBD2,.,CASRDSGGATRAAGEQFF,TGCGCCAGCAGGGATAGCGGGGGGGCCACCCGAGCCGCTGGTGAGCAGTTCTTC
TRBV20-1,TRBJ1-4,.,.,CSALAYEKLFF,TGCAGTGCTTTGGCATATGAAAAACTGTTTTTT
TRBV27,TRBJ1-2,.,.,CASSSARTASNYGYTF,TGTGCCAGCAGTTCCGCTCGGACAGCTTCTAACTATGGCTACACCTTC
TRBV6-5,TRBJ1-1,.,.,CASRGTGVTEAFF,TGTGCCAGCAGAGGGACGGGGGTCACTGAAGCTTTCTTT
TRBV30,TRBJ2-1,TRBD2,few,CAWTSGGANLNEQFF,TGTGCCTGGACTAGCGGGGGCGCCAATCTAAATGAGCAGTTCTTC
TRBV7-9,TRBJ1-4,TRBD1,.,CASSLRDRPNEKLFF,TGTGCCAGCAGCCTCCGGGACAGGCCAAATGAAAAACTGTTTTTT
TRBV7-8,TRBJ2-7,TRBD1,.,CASSRDRVDSYEQYF,TGTGCCAGCAGTCGGGACAGGGTGGACTCCTACGAGCAGTACTTC
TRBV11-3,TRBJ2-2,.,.,CASSLVSNTGELFF,TGTGCCAGCAGCTTAGTCAGCAATACCGGGGAGCTGTTTTTT
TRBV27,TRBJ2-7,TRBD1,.,CASGSRDRATYEQYF,TGTGCCAGCGGCTCTAGGGACAGGGCAACCTACGAGCAGTACTTC
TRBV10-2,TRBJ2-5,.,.,CASSEGAGSGETQYF,TGCGCCAGCAGTGAAGGGGCGGGTTCGGGGGAGACCCAGTACTTC
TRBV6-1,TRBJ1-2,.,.,CASRRPDGNYGYTF,TGTGCCAGCAGACGGCCCGACGGTAACTATGGCTACACCTTC
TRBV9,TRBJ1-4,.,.,CASSAGTLGNEKLFF,TGTGCCAGCAGCGCAGGGACGTTGGGTAATGAAAAACTGTTTTTT
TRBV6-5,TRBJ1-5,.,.,CASTRSDSYNQPQHF,TGTGCCAGCACCCGATCGGACAGTTACAATCAGCCCCAGCATTTT
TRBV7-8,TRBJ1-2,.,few,CASSLFPPASDGYTF,TGTGCCAGCAGCTTATTTCCCCCCGCATCGGATGGCTACACCTTC
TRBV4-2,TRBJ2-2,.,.,CASSQARGELFF,TGTGCCAGCAGCCAAGCAAGAGGGGAGCTGTTTTTT
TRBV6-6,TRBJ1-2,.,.,CASRDSGGYTF,TGTGCCAGCAGGGACAGCGGTGGCTACACCTTC
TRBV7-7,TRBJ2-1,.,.,CASSEGPLNEQFF,TGTGCCAGCAGCGAGGGGCCTCTCAATGAGCAGTTCTTC
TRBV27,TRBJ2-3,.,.,CASSNRGYTDTQYF,TGTGCCAGCAGTAACCGGGGCTACACAGATACGCAGTATTTT